A selection of T cell receptor beta chains follows, all from one sample in a study of blood T cell repertoires in COVID-19. Sequencing used immunoSEQ multiplex PCR; TCRdb keeps in-frame clones, though not all of them. In the table there are approximately 170,000 clones, roughly 80% of which are singletons. What was sequenced was PBMCs or T cells enriched from blood (not recorded which). The source is a woman aged 45-60 years who had recovered from COVID-19. The CDR3 runs from the conserved cysteine through the conserved F or W. Fields, in order: clone size, D gene, CDR3 length, V gene, J gene, CDR3 protein, CDR3 DNA. A D gene is named only where the DNA matches it firmly. Where a row states a size, it is once, few, many or the class of an expanded clone; other rows omit it.

once	TRBD1	16	TRBV5-4	TRBJ2-3	CASSSYRGTSTDTQYF	TGTGCCAGCAGCTCCTACAGGGGAACTAGCACAGATACGCAGTATTTT
NA	NA	15	TRBV6-5	TRBJ1-4	CASSYTFREGEKLFF	TGTGCCAGCAGTTACACCTTCCGGGAAGGTGAAAAACTGTTTTTT
once	NA	15	TRBV7-3	TRBJ2-5	CASSLLDRPGETQYF	TGTGCCAGCAGCTTATTGGACCGGCCAGGGGAGACCCAGTACTTC
NA	NA	15	TRBV6-2/TRBV6-3	TRBJ1-1	CASSRRTEGGNEAFF	TGTGCCAGCAGTCGTCGGACAGAAGGAGGAAATGAAGCTTTCTTT
NA	NA	13	TRBV2	TRBJ2-4	CAGSGVAKNIQYF	TGTGCCGGTTCCGGGGTAGCCAAAAACATTCAGTACTTC
few	TRBD1	13	TRBV6-2/TRBV6-3	TRBJ1-1	CASSSNDRDEAFF	TGTGCCAGCAGCTCCAATGACAGGGATGAAGCTTTCTTT
NA	NA	16	TRBV4-1	TRBJ2-7	CASSQDAARRPYEQYF	TGCGCCAGCAGCCAAGACGCGGCTAGGAGACCTTACGAGCAGTACTTC
NA	TRBD2	16	TRBV4-1	TRBJ2-3	CASSLTGAGLADTQYF	TGCGCCAGCAGCCTAACGGGAGCGGGATTGGCAGATACGCAGTATTTT
NA	NA	13	TRBV7-2	TRBJ1-5	CASSRQENQPQHF	TGTGCCAGCAGCCGACAGGAGAATCAGCCCCAGCATTTT
NA	TRBD1	14	TRBV29-1	TRBJ2-3	CSAMTGVGADTQYF	TGCAGCGCCATGACAGGGGTAGGAGCAGATACGCAGTATTTT
NA	NA	14	TRBV7-8	TRBJ1-3	CASSLRISGNTIYF	TGTGCCAGCAGCTTGCGGATCTCTGGAAACACCATATATTTT
NA	TRBD1	15	TRBV9	TRBJ1-4	CASSVGGTANEKLFF	TGTGCCAGCAGCGTAGGGGGGACAGCTAATGAAAAACTGTTTTTT
NA	NA	13	TRBV5-6	TRBJ2-3	CASSLIAEDTQYF	TGTGCCAGCAGCTTGATCGCAGAAGATACGCAGTATTTT
NA	TRBD2	16	TRBV19	TRBJ2-3	CASRLAGGPETDTQYF	TGTGCCAGTCGGCTAGCGGGGGGGCCGGAGACAGATACGCAGTATTTT
NA	TRBD1	19	TRBV9	TRBJ2-5	CASSVATGTGRILMETQYF	TGTGCCAGCAGCGTTGCGACCGGGACAGGGAGGATTTTGATGGAGACCCAGTACTTC
NA	TRBD1	13	TRBV6-5	TRBJ1-2	CASSWTGSYGYTF	TGTGCCAGCAGCTGGACAGGGAGCTATGGCTACACCTTC
NA	NA	15	TRBV5-5	TRBJ2-1	CASSHVRGSYNEQFF	TGTGCCAGCAGCCATGTTCGGGGCTCCTACAATGAGCAGTTCTTC
few	NA	12	TRBV6-2/TRBV6-3	TRBJ1-2	CASSLFQGGYTF	TGTGCCAGCAGCCTTTTCCAGGGCGGCTACACCTTC
NA	NA	14	TRBV6-5	TRBJ2-3	CASSYSGGTNTQYF	TGTGCCAGCAGTTACTCGGGGGGAACAAATACGCAGTATTTT
NA	TRBD2	14	TRBV5-1	TRBJ2-7	CASSNQGLSYEQYF	TGCGCCAGCAGCAACCAGGGACTATCCTACGAGCAGTACTTC
NA	NA	16	TRBV7-8	TRBJ1-1	CASIRSRDIMNTEAFF	TGTGCCAGCATCCGGAGCCGGGACATCATGAACACTGAAGCTTTCTTT
NA	TRBD1	19	TRBV10-3	TRBJ1-1	CAISGMGQGAIGWGTEAFF	TGTGCCATCAGTGGTATGGGACAGGGGGCGATCGGTTGGGGCACTGAAGCTTTCTTT
NA	TRBD1	15	TRBV19	TRBJ1-1	CASSRPGTGATEAFF	TGTGCCAGTAGTCGGCCGGGGACAGGAGCAACTGAAGCTTTCTTT
NA	TRBD1	14	TRBV12-5	TRBJ2-2	CASGATGSAGELFF	TGTGCTAGTGGTGCGACAGGGTCAGCCGGGGAGCTGTTTTTT
NA	NA	16	TRBV7-2	TRBJ2-3	CASSLGGLAGTDTQYF	TGTGCCAGCAGCTTAGGGGGGCTAGCGGGCACAGATACGCAGTATTTT
NA	NA	17	TRBV28	TRBJ1-5	CASSLPLGGIGNQPQHF	TGTGCCAGCAGTTTACCTTTGGGAGGTATAGGGAATCAGCCCCAGCATTTT
NA	TRBD1	19	TRBV5-1	TRBJ1-6	CASSLEGTGGTLNNSPLHF	TGCGCCAGCAGCTTGGAGGGGACAGGTGGAACTCTCAATAATTCACCCCTCCACTTT
NA	TRBD2	13	TRBV11-3	TRBJ2-1	CASSSLREGEQFF	TGTGCCAGCAGCTCTTTACGGGAGGGTGAGCAGTTCTTC
NA	NA	15	TRBV14	TRBJ2-7	CASSQDSGKGYEQYF	TGTGCCAGCAGCCAAGACTCGGGGAAAGGTTACGAGCAGTACTTC
NA	NA	13	TRBV27	TRBJ1-1	CASSLSKEAVTFF	TGTGCCAGCAGTTTAAGTAAGGAGGCTGTAACTTTCTTT
NA	TRBD2	15	TRBV5-8	TRBJ2-3	CASSLGVREGDTQYF	TGTGCCAGCAGCTTGGGAGTGAGGGAGGGGGATACGCAGTATTTT
NA	TRBD1	15	TRBV11-3	TRBJ1-2	CASSPTGAPRYGYTF	TGTGCCAGCAGCCCAACAGGGGCGCCTCGCTATGGCTACACCTTC
NA	TRBD1	18	TRBV24-1	TRBJ2-3	CATSARTSPGGGTDTQYF	TGTGCCACCAGTGCCAGGACATCACCAGGGGGAGGCACAGATACGCAGTATTTT
NA	TRBD2	14	TRBV10-3	TRBJ2-5	CAISDAGAQETQYF	TGTGCCATCAGTGACGCGGGAGCCCAAGAGACCCAGTACTTC
NA	TRBD1	13	TRBV12-3/TRBV12-4	TRBJ2-7	CASSSGTAYEQYF	TGTGCCAGCAGCTCCGGGACAGCCTACGAGCAGTACTTC
NA	TRBD2	15	TRBV6-2/TRBV6-3	TRBJ2-7	CASSAILAGAYEQYF	TGTGCCAGCAGTGCAATACTAGCGGGGGCCTACGAGCAGTACTTC
NA	NA	12	TRBV24-1	TRBJ2-7	CATSDTHQEQYF	TGTGCCACCAGTGATACTCACCAAGAGCAGTACTTC
NA	NA	10	TRBV2	TRBJ1-2	CASSRGGYTF	TGTGCCAGCAGCAGGGGTGGCTACACCTTC
NA	TRBD2	14	TRBV5-5	TRBJ2-7	CASSPWEGNYEQYF	TGTGCCAGCAGCCCATGGGAGGGCAACTACGAGCAGTACTTC
NA	NA	16	TRBV3-1/TRBV3-2	TRBJ2-5	CASSQVPVLGGETQYF	TGTGCCAGCAGCCAAGTTCCGGTCTTAGGGGGAGAGACCCAGTACTTC
NA	TRBD2	14	TRBV7-9	TRBJ2-1	CASSSSGRANEQFF	TGTGCCAGCAGCTCTAGCGGGAGGGCCAATGAGCAGTTCTTC
NA	NA	14	TRBV7-2	TRBJ1-2	CASSLRGGDYGYTF	TGTGCCAGCAGCTTAAGAGGGGGGGACTATGGCTACACCTTC
NA	TRBD1	15	TRBV4-1	TRBJ1-3	CASSLSGGAENTIYF	TGCGCCAGCAGCCTTTCAGGGGGCGCAGAAAACACCATATATTTT
few	NA	13	TRBV12-3/TRBV12-4	TRBJ1-2	CASRPGGYYGYTF	TGTGCCAGCAGACCTGGCGGCTACTATGGCTACACCTTC
NA	NA	17	TRBV18	TRBJ2-1	CASSPPGGTVVYNEQFF	TGTGCCAGCTCACCCCCGGGCGGGACGGTGGTATACAATGAGCAGTTCTTC
few	NA	14	TRBV6-1	TRBJ2-7	CASSEQGPSYEQYF	TGTGCCAGCAGTGAACAGGGCCCCTCCTACGAGCAGTACTTC
NA	TRBD1	13	TRBV28	TRBJ1-2	CASSLSGGGGYTF	TGTGCCAGCAGTTTATCAGGGGGCGGTGGCTACACCTTC
NA	TRBD2	14	TRBV6-2/TRBV6-3	TRBJ2-5	CASSRTFREGPQYF	TGTGCCAGCAGCAGAACTTTTAGGGAGGGGCCCCAGTACTTC